A selection of T cell receptor beta chains follows, all from one sample in a study of cytomegalovirus exposure and HLA in healthy donors. Method: immunoSEQ multiplex PCR; TCRdb's copy keeps in-frame clones and lacks some. This sample's clone table lists around 100,000 clones. Material for sequencing was PBMCs. These TCRs come from a man aged 35-49 years in good health and CMV-seropositive. Both conserved end residues are part of each CDR3. D genes are given only for firm matches. Clone size is stated in some rows and not others, as once, few, many or a class when expanded.

DNA | CDR3 | V | D | size | J
TGTGCCAGCAGCTTGGCCTCCGCGGGACAAGAGACCCAGTACTTC | CASSLASAGQETQYF | TRBV5-4 | . | . | TRBJ2-5
TGTGCCAGCAGCTTAGACAGGGCCGCTAACTATGGCTACACCTTC | CASSLDRAANYGYTF | TRBV7-9 | . | . | TRBJ1-2
TGTGCCAGCGGAAGGAGGCCGCGGGGGACAGATACGCAGTATTTT | CASGRRPRGTDTQYF | TRBV6-5 | TRBD2 | . | TRBJ2-3
TGTGCCAGCAGCTTAGTATCGAAGGCGGGCACCTACGAGCAGTACTTC | CASSLVSKAGTYEQYF | TRBV7-9 | . | . | TRBJ2-7
TGTGCCAGCTCACCACCTAGCGGGGGAGCTTACAATGAGCAGTTCTTC | CASSPPSGGAYNEQFF | TRBV18 | TRBD2 | . | TRBJ2-1
TGTGCCAGCAGGTCCTGGGTCGGGGGTCAGCCCCAGCATTTT | CASRSWVGGQPQHF | TRBV2 | . | . | TRBJ1-5
TGCGCCAGCAGCTTGGGAGTTTATAGCAATCAGCCCCAGCATTTT | CASSLGVYSNQPQHF | TRBV5-1 | . | . | TRBJ1-5
TGTGCCAGCAGCTCTCCGGGCAGGGGGCGAAGGGGGGAGCTGTTTTTT | CASSSPGRGRRGELFF | TRBV7-9 | TRBD1 | . | TRBJ2-2
TGTGCCAGCAGCTTGGGCCCAGGGGGCGAGCAGTACTTC | CASSLGPGGEQYF | TRBV5-6 | TRBD1 | . | TRBJ2-7
TGTGCCAGCAGCCGTGGACTAGCGGGAGGTCCCCCTCGTCTCTCACACACAGATACGCAGTATTTT | CASSRGLAGGPPRLSHTDTQYF | TRBV14 | TRBD2 | . | TRBJ2-3
TGTGCCAGCAGTGGGACAGGGGGCAATCAGCCCCAGCATTTT | CASSGTGGNQPQHF | TRBV2 | TRBD1 | . | TRBJ1-5
TGTGCCAGCAGCCAAGATCTAATAGATACGCAGTATTTT | CASSQDLIDTQYF | TRBV14 | . | . | TRBJ2-3
TGTGCCAGCTCACCAGTCCGACTCGAGACCCAGTACTTC | CASSPVRLETQYF | TRBV18 | . | . | TRBJ2-5
TGTGCCAGCAATAAAGAAGGAGCGGGAGCCGGGGAGCTGTTTTTT | CASNKEGAGAGELFF | TRBV14 | TRBD2 | . | TRBJ2-2
TGTGCCTGGGGTACTACTTCCTACAATGAGCAGTTCTTC | CAWGTTSYNEQFF | TRBV30 | . | . | TRBJ2-1
TGTGCCAGCAGCCAAACGGGGACAGCCCGTTTCATCACCTTC | CASSQTGTARFITF | TRBV4-2 | TRBD1 | . | TRBJ1-2
TGCGCCAGCAGCCACTCCCTAACAGGGGCTAACACCGGGGAGCTGTTTTTT | CASSHSLTGANTGELFF | TRBV4-1 | TRBD1 | . | TRBJ2-2
TGTGCCTGGAGAGGGGCCAGCGGGATGCCAGATACGCAGTATTTT | CAWRGASGMPDTQYF | TRBV30 | TRBD2 | . | TRBJ2-3
TGTGCCAGCAGTGCCGGGACAGGGGATATTCAGCCCCAGCATTTT | CASSAGTGDIQPQHF | TRBV27 | TRBD1 | . | TRBJ1-5
TGTGCCAGTAGTATCACTTCCGGACAGGGTTTGTACGAGCAGTACTTC | CASSITSGQGLYEQYF | TRBV19 | TRBD1 | . | TRBJ2-7
TGTGCCATCAGTGAGTCGGGCGAGCCCCAGCATTTT | CAISESGEPQHF | TRBV10-3 | . | . | TRBJ1-5
TGTGCCAGCAGCACCAGGACAGGAGAAAAACTGTTTTTT | CASSTRTGEKLFF | TRBV9 | TRBD1 | . | TRBJ1-4
TGCAGCGTTCAAGCGGGAGTGGGGACCGGGGAGCTGTTTTTT | CSVQAGVGTGELFF | TRBV29-1 | TRBD2 | . | TRBJ2-2
TGTGCCAGCAGCTTACACAGAGAGTCTTTCTTT | CASSLHRESFF | TRBV7-8 | . | . | TRBJ1-1
TGTGCCAGCAGCTCCCCCACCCGGCCCCGGGGGCAGTATTTT | CASSSPTRPRGQYF | TRBV11-2 | . | . | TRBJ2-3
TGTGCCAGCAGCCCCATGCGGGGTGACTATGGCTACACCTTC | CASSPMRGDYGYTF | TRBV7-9 | . | . | TRBJ1-2
TGTGCCGCGCGCCGGCCGGGGACAGGAGGGAGCTATGGCTACACCTTC | CAARRPGTGGSYGYTF | TRBV7-2 | TRBD1 | . | TRBJ1-2
TGTGCCAGTAGTATCTCCCCCGGGACAGCCTACGAGCAGTACTTC | CASSISPGTAYEQYF | TRBV19 | TRBD1 | . | TRBJ2-7
TGTGCCAGCAGTTTATTTACAGGGGGAGGCTATGGCTACACCTTC | CASSLFTGGGYGYTF | TRBV28 | TRBD1 | . | TRBJ1-2
TGTGCCAGCAGCGTAGTTGGGAGTCCCGGGGAGCTGTTTTTT | CASSVVGSPGELFF | TRBV9 | . | . | TRBJ2-2
TGTGCCAGCAGTGAAGAGGGGGCCTACGAGCAGTACTTC | CASSEEGAYEQYF | TRBV2 | . | . | TRBJ2-7
TGTGCCAGCAGTCCCCAAACCCGTCCCGGGGGAAACACCATATATTTT | CASSPQTRPGGNTIYF | TRBV27 | . | . | TRBJ1-3
TGCGCCAGCAGTTTCAGGCTCTCCTACAATGAGCAGTTCTTC | CASSFRLSYNEQFF | TRBV4-3 | . | . | TRBJ2-1
TGTGCCAGCAGCCTAGGAACTAGCGGGAGCTACGAGCAGTACTTC | CASSLGTSGSYEQYF | TRBV5-4 | TRBD2 | . | TRBJ2-7
TGTGCCAGCAGCCTCTTAGCGGCATTCCAGGCATACGAGCAGTACTTC | CASSLLAAFQAYEQYF | TRBV11-2 | . | . | TRBJ2-7
TGTGCCAGCAGTCGACTCGGAGATGAGCAGTTCTTC | CASSRLGDEQFF | TRBV27 | . | . | TRBJ2-1
TGTGCCAGCAGTTTAGACAGTTCCTCCTACAATGAGCAGTTCTTC | CASSLDSSSYNEQFF | TRBV7-3 | . | . | TRBJ2-1
TGCGCCAGCAGCCAGGGACAGGGTGTCGCCTACAATGAGCAGTTCTTC | CASSQGQGVAYNEQFF | TRBV5-1 | TRBD1 | . | TRBJ2-1
TGCGCCAGCTGTACACGGGGGTTCACAGATACGCAGTATTTT | CASCTRGFTDTQYF | TRBV5-1 | . | . | TRBJ2-3
TGCGCCAGCAGTGGCGGGAATACAGATACGCAGTATTTT | CASSGGNTDTQYF | TRBV10-1 | . | . | TRBJ2-3
TGTGCCAGCAGCTACGGTCTAACCGGCACTGAAGCTTTCTTT | CASSYGLTGTEAFF | TRBV7-3 | . | . | TRBJ1-1
TGTGCCAGCGATCAGGTTGACTATGGCTACACCTTC | CASDQVDYGYTF | TRBV6-1 | . | . | TRBJ1-2
TGTGCCAGCAGCTTAGCAACAGGGGGCGAAAGGTCCTACGAGCAGTACTTC | CASSLATGGERSYEQYF | TRBV11-3 | TRBD1 | . | TRBJ2-7
TGTGCCAGCAGTTACTGGGGAGCCGGGGAGCTGTTTTTT | CASSYWGAGELFF | TRBV6-6 | . | . | TRBJ2-2
TGTGCCAGTAGTCTAACCCCACCAGGGAGGAACGGCTACACCTTC | CASSLTPPGRNGYTF | TRBV19 | . | . | TRBJ1-2
TGTGCCAGCAGCTTAGAGCGAGCGGGAGTCTCCTACGAGCAGTACTTC | CASSLERAGVSYEQYF | TRBV11-2 | TRBD2 | . | TRBJ2-7
TGCGCCAGCAGCCAAATCCAGACTGGAAACACCATATATTTT | CASSQIQTGNTIYF | TRBV4-3 | . | . | TRBJ1-3
TGTGCCAGCAGCACCAGGGGTTTCGGCTACGAGCAGTACTTC | CASSTRGFGYEQYF | TRBV11-2 | . | medium-sized | TRBJ2-7
TGTGCCAGCAGTTTTATTTTTCTCCCTGAAGCTTTCTTT | CASSFIFLPEAFF | TRBV28 | . | . | TRBJ1-1
TGTGCCAGCAGTTTCAGACAGGGGCGCGGTCAGCCCCAGCATTTT | CASSFRQGRGQPQHF | TRBV28 | TRBD1 | . | TRBJ1-5
TGTGCCAGTAGTACAATCCGACTAGCGGGATACAATGAGCAGTTCTTC | CASSTIRLAGYNEQFF | TRBV19 | TRBD2 | . | TRBJ2-1
TGTGCCAGTAGTATAGGGGGACTAAGCTCCTACAATGAGCAGTTCTTC | CASSIGGLSSYNEQFF | TRBV19 | TRBD2 | . | TRBJ2-1